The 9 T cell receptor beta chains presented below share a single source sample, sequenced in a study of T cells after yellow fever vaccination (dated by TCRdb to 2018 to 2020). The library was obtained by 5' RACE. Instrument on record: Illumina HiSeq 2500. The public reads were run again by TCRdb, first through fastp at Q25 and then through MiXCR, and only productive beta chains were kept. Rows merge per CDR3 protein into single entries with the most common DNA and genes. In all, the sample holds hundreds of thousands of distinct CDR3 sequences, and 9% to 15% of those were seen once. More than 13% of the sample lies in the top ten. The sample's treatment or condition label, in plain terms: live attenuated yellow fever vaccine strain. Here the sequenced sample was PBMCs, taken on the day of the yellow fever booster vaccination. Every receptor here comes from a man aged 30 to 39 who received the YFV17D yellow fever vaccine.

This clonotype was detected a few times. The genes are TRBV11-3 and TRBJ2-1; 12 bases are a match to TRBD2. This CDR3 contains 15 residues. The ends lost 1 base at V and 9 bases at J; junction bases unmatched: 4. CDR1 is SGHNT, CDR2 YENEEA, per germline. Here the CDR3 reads CASSLGLAGDFEQFF. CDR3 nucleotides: TGTGCCAGCAGCTTAGGACTAGCGGGAGATTTTGAGCAGTTCTTC.

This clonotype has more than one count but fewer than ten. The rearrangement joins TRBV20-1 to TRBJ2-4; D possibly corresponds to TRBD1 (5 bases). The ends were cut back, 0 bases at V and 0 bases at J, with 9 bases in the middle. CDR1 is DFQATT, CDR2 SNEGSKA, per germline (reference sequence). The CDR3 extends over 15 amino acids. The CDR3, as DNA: TGCAGTGCTAGAGAAGGGGCGGTAGCCAAAAACATTCAGTACTTC. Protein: CSAREGAVAKNIQYF.

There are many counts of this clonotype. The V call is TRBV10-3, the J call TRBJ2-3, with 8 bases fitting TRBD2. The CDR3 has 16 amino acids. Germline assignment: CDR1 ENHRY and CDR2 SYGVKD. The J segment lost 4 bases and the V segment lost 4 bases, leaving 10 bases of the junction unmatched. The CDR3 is CAISVKAGVRADTQYF. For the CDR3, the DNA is TGTGCCATCAGTGTAAAAGCGGGAGTCCGGGCAGATACGCAGTATTTT.

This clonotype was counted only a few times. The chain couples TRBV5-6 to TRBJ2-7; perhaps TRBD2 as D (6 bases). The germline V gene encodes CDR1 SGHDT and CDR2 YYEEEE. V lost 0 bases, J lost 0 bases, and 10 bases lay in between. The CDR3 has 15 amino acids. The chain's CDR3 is CASSLVGSISYEQYF. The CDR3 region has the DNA TGTGCCAGCAGCTTGGTCGGGAGCATCTCCTACGAGCAGTACTTC.

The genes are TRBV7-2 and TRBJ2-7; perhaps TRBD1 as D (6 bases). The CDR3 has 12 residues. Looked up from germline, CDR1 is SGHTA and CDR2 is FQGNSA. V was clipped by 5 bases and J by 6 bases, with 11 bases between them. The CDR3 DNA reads TGTGCCAGCAGCCCCACAGGGCTCGAGCAGTACTTC. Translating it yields CASSPTGLEQYF.

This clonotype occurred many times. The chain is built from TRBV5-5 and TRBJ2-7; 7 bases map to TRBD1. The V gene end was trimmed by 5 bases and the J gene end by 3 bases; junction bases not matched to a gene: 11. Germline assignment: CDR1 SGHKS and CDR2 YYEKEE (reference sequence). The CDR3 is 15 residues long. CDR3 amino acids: CASSRTPGQIYEQYF. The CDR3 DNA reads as TGTGCCAGCAGTCGAACTCCGGGACAGATCTACGAGCAGTACTTC. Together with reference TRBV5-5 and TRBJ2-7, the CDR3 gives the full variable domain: DAGVTQSPTHLIKTRGQQVTLRCSPISGHKSVSWYQQVLGQGPQFIFQYYEKEERGRGNFPDRFSARQFPNYSSELNVNALLLGDSALYLCASSRTPGQIYEQYFGPGTRLTVT.

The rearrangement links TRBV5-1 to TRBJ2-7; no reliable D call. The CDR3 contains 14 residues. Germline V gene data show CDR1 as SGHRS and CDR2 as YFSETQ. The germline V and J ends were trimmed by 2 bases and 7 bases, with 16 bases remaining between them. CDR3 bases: TGCGCCAGCAGCTTCAATTGGGGTATGGGGGAGCAGTACTTC. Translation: CASSFNWGMGEQYF.

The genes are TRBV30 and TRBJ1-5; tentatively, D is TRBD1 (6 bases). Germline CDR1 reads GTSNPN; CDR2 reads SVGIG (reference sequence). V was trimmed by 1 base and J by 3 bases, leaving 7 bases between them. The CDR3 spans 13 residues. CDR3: CAWSAGDNQPQHF. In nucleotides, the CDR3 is TGTGCCTGGAGTGCAGGGGACAATCAGCCCCAGCATTTT.

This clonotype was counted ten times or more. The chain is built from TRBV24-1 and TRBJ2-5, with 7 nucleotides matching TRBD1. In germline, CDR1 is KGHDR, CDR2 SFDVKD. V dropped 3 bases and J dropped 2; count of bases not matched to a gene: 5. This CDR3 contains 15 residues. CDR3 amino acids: CATSDPTGDQETQYF. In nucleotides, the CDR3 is TGTGCCACCAGTGATCCAACAGGGGATCAAGAGACCCAGTACTTC.